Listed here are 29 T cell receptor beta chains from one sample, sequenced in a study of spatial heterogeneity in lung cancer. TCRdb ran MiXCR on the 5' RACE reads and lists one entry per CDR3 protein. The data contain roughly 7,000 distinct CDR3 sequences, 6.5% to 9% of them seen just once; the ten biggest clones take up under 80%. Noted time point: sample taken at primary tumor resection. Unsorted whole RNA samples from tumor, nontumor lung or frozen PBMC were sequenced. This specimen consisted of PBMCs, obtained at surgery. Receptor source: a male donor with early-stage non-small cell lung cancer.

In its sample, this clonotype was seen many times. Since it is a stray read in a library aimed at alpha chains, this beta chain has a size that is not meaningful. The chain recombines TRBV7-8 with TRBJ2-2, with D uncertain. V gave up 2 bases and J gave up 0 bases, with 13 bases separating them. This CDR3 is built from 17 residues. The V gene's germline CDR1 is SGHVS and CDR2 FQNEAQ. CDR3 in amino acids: CASSLPVRFTNTGELFF. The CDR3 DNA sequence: TGTGCCAGCAGCTTACCTGTCAGGTTTACGAACACCGGGGAGCTGTTTTTT. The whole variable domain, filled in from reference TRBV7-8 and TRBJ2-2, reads GAGVSQSPRYKVAKRGQDVALRCDPISGHVSLFWYQQALGQGPEFLTYFQNEAQLDKSGLPSDRFFAERPEGSVSTLKIQRTQQEDSAVYLCASSLPVRFTNTGELFFGEGSRLTVL.

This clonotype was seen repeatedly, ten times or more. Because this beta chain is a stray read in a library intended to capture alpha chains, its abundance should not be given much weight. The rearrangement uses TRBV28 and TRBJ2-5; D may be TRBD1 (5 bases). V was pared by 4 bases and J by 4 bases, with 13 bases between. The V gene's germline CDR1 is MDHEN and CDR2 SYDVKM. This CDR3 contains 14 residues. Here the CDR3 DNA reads TGTGCCAGCAGTTCGATCGCAGGGCGAGAGACCCAGTACTTC. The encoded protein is CASSSIAGRETQYF.

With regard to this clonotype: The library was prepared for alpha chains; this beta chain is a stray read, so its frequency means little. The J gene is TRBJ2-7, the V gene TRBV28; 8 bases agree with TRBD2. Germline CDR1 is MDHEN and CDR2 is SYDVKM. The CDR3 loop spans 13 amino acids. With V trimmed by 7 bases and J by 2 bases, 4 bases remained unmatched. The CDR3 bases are TGTGCCAGCACCCCGACTAGCGCCTACGAGCAGTACTTC. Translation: CASTPTSAYEQYF.

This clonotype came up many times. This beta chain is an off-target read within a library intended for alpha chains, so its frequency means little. CDR3 nucleotide sequence: TGTGCCAGCAACCCAAGCACGGTAGCTGGGGCCAACGTCCTGACTTTC. This encodes CASNPSTVAGANVLTF. This chain links TRBV7-9 with TRBJ2-6; D gene uncertain. V lost 7 bases to trimming and J lost 2 bases, with 15 bases between them. The CDR3 totals 16 residues. CDR1 is SEHNR, CDR2 FQNEAQ, per germline (reference sequence).

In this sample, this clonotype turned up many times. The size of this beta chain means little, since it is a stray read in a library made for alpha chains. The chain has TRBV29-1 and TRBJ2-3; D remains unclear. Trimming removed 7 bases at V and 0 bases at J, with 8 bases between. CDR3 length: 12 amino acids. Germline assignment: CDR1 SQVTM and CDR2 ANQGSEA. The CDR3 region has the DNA TGCAGCGAAAGCCCCAGCACAGATACGCAGTATTTT. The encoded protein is CSESPSTDTQYF.

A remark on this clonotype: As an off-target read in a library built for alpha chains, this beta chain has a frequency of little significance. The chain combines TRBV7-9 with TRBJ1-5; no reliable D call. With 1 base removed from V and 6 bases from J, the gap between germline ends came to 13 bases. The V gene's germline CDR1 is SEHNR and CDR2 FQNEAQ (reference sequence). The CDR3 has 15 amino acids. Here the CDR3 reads CASSLGDGWGQPQHF. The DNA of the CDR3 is TGTGCCAGCAGCTTAGGTGACGGCTGGGGTCAGCCCCAGCATTTT. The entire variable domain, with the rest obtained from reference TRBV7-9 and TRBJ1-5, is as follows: DTGVSQNPRHKITKRGQNVTFRCDPISEHNRLYWYRQTLGQGPEFLTYFQNEAQLEKSRLLSDRFSAERPKGSFSTLEIQRTEQGDSAMYLCASSLGDGWGQPQHFGDGTRLSIL.

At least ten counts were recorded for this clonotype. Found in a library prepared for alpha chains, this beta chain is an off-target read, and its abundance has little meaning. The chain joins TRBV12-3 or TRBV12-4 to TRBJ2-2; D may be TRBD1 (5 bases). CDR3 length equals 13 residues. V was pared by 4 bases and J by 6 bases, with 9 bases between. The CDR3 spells CASSSRAAGELFF. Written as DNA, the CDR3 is TGTGCCAGCAGTTCCAGGGCGGCCGGGGAGCTGTTTTTT.

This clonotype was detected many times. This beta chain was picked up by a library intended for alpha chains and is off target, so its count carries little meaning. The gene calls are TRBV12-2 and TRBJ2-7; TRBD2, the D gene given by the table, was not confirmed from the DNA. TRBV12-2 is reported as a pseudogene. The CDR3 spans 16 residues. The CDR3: CASRRRSRDDSYEQYF. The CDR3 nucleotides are TGTGCAAGTCGCCGACGCTCGCGGGATGACTCCTACGAGCAGTACTTC.

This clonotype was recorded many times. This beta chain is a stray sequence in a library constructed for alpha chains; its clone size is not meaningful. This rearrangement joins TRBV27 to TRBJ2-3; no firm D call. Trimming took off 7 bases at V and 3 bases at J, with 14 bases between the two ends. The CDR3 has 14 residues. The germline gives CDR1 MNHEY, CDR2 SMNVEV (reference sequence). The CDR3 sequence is CASTPTFQTDTQYF. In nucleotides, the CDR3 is TGTGCCAGCACCCCAACGTTTCAAACAGATACGCAGTATTTT.

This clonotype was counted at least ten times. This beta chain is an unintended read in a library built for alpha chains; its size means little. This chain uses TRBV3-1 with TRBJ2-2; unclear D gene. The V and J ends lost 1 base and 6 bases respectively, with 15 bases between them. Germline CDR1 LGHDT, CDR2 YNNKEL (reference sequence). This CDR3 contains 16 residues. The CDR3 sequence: CASSQALDPLAGELFF. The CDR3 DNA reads TGTGCCAGCAGCCAAGCCCTGGACCCCCTGGCCGGGGAGCTGTTTTTT.

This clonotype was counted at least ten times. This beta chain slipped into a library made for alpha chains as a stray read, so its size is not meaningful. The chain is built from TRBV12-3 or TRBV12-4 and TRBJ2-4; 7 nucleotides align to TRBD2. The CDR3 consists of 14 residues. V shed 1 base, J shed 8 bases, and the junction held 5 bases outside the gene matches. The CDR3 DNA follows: TGTGCCAGCAGTTTAGGCGGGGCGGGAGACATTCAGTACTTC. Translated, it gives CASSLGGAGDIQYF.

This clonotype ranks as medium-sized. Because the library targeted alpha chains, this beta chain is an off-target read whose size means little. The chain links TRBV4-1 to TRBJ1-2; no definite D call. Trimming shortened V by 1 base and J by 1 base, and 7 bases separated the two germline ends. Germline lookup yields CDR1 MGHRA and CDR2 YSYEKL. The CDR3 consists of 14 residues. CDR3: CASSQGSVNYGYTF. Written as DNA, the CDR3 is TGCGCCAGCAGCCAAGGTTCAGTTAACTATGGCTACACCTTC.

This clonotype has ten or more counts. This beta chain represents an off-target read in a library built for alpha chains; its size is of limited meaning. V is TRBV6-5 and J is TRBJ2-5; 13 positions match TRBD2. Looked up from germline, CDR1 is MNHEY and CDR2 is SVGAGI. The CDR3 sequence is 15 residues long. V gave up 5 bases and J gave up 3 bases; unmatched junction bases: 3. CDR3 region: CASSQGLAGEETQYF. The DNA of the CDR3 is TGTGCCAGCAGTCAAGGACTAGCGGGAGAAGAGACCCAGTACTTC.

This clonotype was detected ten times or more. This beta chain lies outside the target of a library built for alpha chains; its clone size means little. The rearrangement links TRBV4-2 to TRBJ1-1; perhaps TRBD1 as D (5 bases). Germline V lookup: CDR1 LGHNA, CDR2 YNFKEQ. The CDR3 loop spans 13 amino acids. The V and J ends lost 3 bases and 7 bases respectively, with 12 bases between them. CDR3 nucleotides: TGTGCCAGCAGCCAGGGGGGTCAAAATGAAGCTTTCTTT. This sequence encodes CASSQGGQNEAFF.

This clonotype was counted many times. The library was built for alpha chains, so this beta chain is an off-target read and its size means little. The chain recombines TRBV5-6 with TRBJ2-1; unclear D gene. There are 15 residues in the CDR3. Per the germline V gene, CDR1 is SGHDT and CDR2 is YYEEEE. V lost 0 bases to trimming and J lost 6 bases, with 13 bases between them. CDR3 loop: CASSLGKRLSNEQFF. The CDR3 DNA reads TGTGCCAGCAGCTTGGGAAAGAGGTTAAGCAATGAGCAGTTCTTC.

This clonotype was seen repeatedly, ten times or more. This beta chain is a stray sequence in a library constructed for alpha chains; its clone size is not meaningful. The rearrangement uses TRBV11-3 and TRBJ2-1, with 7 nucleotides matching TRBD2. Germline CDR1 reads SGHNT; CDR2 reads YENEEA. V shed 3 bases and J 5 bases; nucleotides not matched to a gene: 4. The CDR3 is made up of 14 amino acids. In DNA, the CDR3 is TGTGCCAGCAGCTTTGCGGGAGTGAACAATGAGCAGTTCTTC. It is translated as CASSFAGVNNEQFF. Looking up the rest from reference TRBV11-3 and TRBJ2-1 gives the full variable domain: EAGVVQSPRYKIIEKKQPVAFWCNPISGHNTLYWYLQNLGQGPELLIRYENEEAVDDSQLPKDRFSAERLKGVDSTLKIQPAELGDSAVYLCASSFAGVNNEQFFGPGTRLTVL.

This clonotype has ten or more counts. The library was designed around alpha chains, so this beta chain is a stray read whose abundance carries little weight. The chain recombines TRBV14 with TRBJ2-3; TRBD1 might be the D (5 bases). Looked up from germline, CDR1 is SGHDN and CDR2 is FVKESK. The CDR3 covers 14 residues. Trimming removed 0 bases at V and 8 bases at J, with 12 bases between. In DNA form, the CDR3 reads TGTGCCAGCAGCCAAGATTTGGGGCAGCCTACGCAGTATTTT. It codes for CASSQDLGQPTQYF.

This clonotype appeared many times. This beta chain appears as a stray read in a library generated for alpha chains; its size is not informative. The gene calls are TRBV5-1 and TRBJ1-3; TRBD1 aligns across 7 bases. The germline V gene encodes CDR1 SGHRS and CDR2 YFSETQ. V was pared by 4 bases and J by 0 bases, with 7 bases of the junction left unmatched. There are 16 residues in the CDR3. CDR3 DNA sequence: TGCGCCAGCAGCCCTAGCACAGGGGCCTCTGGAAACACCATATATTTT. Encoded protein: CASSPSTGASGNTIYF.

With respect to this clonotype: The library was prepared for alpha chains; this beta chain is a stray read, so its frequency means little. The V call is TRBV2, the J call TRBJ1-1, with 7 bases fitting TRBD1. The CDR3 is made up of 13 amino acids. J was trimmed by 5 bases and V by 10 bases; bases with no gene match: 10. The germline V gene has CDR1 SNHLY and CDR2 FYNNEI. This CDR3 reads CATRGGQLTEAFF. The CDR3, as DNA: TGTGCCACGAGAGGGGGCCAGTTAACTGAAGCTTTCTTT.

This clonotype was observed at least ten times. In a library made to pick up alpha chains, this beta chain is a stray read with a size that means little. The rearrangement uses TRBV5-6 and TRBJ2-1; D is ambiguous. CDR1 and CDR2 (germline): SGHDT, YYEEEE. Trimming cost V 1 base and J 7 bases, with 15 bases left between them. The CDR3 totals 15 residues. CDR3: CASSLRVESLNEQFF. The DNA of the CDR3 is TGTGCCAGCAGCTTGAGGGTAGAATCCCTAAATGAGCAGTTCTTC.

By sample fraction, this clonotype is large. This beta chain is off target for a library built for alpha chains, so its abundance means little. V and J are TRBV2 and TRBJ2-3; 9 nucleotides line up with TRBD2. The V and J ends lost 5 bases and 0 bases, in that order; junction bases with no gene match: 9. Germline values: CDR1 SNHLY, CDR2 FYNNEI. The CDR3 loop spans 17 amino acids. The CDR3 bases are TGTGCCAGCAGTTTTGACTCTAGCGGGGAAAGCACAGATACGCAGTATTTT. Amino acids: CASSFDSSGESTDTQYF. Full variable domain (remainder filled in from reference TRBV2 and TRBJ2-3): EPEVTQTPSHQVTQMGQEVILRCVPISNHLYFYWYRQILGQKVEFLVSFYNNEISEKSEIFDDQFSVERPDGSNFTLKIRSTKLEDSAMYFCASSFDSSGESTDTQYFGPGTRLTVL.

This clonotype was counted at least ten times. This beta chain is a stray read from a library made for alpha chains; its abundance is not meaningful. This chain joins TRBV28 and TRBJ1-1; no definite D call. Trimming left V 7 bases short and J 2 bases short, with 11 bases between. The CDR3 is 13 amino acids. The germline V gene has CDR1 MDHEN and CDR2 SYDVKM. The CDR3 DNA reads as TGTGCCAGCAACGAAAACCTAAACACTGAAGCTTTCTTT. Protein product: CASNENLNTEAFF. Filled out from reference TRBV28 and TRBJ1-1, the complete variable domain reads DVKVTQSSRYLVKRTGEKVFLECVQDMDHENMFWYRQDPGLGLRLIYFSYDVKMKEKGDIPEGYSVSREKKERFSLILESASTNQTSMYLCASNENLNTEAFFGQGTRLTVV.

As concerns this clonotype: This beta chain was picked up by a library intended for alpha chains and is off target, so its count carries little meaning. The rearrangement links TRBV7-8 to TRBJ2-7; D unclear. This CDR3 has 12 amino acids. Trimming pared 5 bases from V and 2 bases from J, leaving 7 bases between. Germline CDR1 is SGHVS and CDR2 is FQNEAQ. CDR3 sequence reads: CASSGNTYEQYF. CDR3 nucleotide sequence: TGTGCCAGCAGCGGCAACACCTACGAGCAGTACTTC.

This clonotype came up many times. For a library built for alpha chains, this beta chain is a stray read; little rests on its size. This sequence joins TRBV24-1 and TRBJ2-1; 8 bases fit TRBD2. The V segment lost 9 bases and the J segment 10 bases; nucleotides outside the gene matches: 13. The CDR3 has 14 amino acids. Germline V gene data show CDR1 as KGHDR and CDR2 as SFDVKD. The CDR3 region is CATRQRGGAGEQFF. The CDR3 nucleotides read TGTGCCACCCGGCAACGGGGGGGGGCAGGGGAGCAGTTCTTC.

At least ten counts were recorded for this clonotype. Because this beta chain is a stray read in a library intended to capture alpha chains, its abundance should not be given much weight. The CDR3 region is CASSLGQLSPLHF. The CDR3 DNA reads as TGTGCCAGCAGCTTGGGACAGCTTTCACCCCTCCACTTT. The chain has TRBV7-9 and TRBJ1-6, with 7 bases matching TRBD1. The length of the CDR3 is 13 residues. Trimming cost V 3 bases and J 9 bases; bases outside gene matches: 2. Germline-derived CDR1 and CDR2 are SEHNR and FQNEAQ (reference sequence).

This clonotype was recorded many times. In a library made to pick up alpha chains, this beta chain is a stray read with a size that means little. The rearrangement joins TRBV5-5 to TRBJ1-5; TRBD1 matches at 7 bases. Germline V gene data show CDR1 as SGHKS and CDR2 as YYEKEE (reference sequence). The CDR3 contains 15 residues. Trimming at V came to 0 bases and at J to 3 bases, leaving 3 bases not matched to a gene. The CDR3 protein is CASSLGDSINQPQHF. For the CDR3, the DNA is TGTGCCAGCAGCTTGGGGGACAGCATCAATCAGCCCCAGCATTTT.

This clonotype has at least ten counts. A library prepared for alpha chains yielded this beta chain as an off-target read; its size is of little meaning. The CDR3 DNA is TGCGCCAGCAGTGATGGGATTAGCAATCAGCCCCAGCATTTT. Encoded protein: CASSDGISNQPQHF. The V gene is TRBV10-2, the J gene TRBJ1-5; D not resolved. Trimming cost V 3 bases and J 0 bases, with 6 bases left between them. Germline V gene lookup returns CDR1 WSHSY and CDR2 SAAADI. The CDR3 length is 14 residues.

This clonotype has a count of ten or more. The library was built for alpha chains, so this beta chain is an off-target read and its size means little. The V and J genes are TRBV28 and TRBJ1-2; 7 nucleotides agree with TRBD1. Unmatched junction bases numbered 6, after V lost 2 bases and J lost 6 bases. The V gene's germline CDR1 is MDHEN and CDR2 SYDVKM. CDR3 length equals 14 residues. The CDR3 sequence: CASSLSNDRDGYTF. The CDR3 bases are TGTGCCAGCAGTTTAAGCAATGACAGGGATGGCTACACCTTC.

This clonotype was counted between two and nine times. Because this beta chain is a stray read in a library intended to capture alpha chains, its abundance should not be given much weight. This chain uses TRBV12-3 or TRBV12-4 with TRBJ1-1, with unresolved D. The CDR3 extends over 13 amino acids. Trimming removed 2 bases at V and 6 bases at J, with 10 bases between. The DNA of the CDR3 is TGTGCCAGCAGTTTAACCCCAACCCCTGAAGCTTTCTTT. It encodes CASSLTPTPEAFF.